A selection of T cell receptor beta chains follows, all from one sample in a study of CD8 T cells in ankylosing spondylitis. TCRdb reprocessed the 5' RACE reads with MiXCR, giving one entry per CDR3 protein. The sample yields hundreds of thousands of distinct CDR3 sequences, roughly 10% seen once. The sequencing input was blood, either unsorted or a sorted T cell fraction (not recorded which). These receptors came from a male donor with ankylosing spondylitis. Each CDR3 is given with its conserved first and last residue. A D gene is named only where the DNA matches it firmly. Part of the rows lack a size; the others show once, few, many or a class for expanded clones.

- TRBJ1-6 TRBV20-1 - TGCAGTGCTAGAGATCTACAGGGCCCCTATAATTCACCCCTCCACTTT CSARDLQGPYNSPLHF
- TRBJ2-2 TRBV24-1 - TGTGCCACCAGTGATTTCGGCCCGGGGAGCACCGGGGAGCTGTTTTTT CATSDFGPGSTGELFF
few TRBJ2-7 TRBV10-3 - TGTGCCATCAGTGTTGAGGGAGGAACCTACGAGCAGTACTTC CAISVEGGTYEQYF
- TRBJ1-5 TRBV6-2/TRBV6-3 - TGTGCCAGCAGCCAGAGGGATCAGCCCCAGCATTTT CASSQRDQPQHF
few TRBJ2-1 TRBV6-5 - TGTGCCAGCAGTTACTCCCTCGGAAGGGGATCCTACAATGAGCAGTTCTTC CASSYSLGRGSYNEQFF
- TRBJ2-7 TRBV7-9 TRBD1 TGTGCCAGCAGCCCCAGGATGACAGGGTATACCTACGAGCAGTACTTC CASSPRMTGYTYEQYF
- TRBJ1-4 TRBV7-2 - TGTGCCAGCAGCGGATCTACAGGGGAAAAACTGTTTTTT CASSGSTGEKLFF
few TRBJ1-1 TRBV6-1 TRBD1 TGTGCCAGCAGGGGGACAGGGGTAGCTTTCTTT CASRGTGVAFF
few TRBJ2-1 TRBV20-1 - TGCAGTGCGGCCGGGACCGCTAGCTCCTACAATGAGCAGTTCTTC CSAAGTASSYNEQFF
many TRBJ2-7 TRBV29-1 TRBD1 TGCAGCGTTGTAGGGGACAGCTTTAAATTGCAGTACTTC CSVVGDSFKLQYF
- TRBJ1-4 TRBV4-3 - TGCGCCAGCAGCCAGGAGAGCCTAAGTTACACTAATGAAAAACTGTTTTTT CASSQESLSYTNEKLFF
few TRBJ1-1 TRBV6-2/TRBV6-3 - TGTGCCAGCAGTTACCCTGGGGACACTGAAGCTTTCTTT CASSYPGDTEAFF
many TRBJ1-5 TRBV7-2 - TGTGCCAGCAGCCCCCAGGGCATCGGCAATCAGCCCCAGCATTTT CASSPQGIGNQPQHF
few TRBJ1-5 TRBV28 - TGTGCCAGCAGCCAACGAAAACTCCATCAGCCCCAGCATTTT CASSQRKLHQPQHF
- TRBJ1-6 TRBV5-1 - TGCGCCAGCAGCTTACGGACAAGCTCCTATAATTCACCCCTCCACTTT CASSLRTSSYNSPLHF
- TRBJ1-5 TRBV2 - TGTGCCAGCAGTAACAGGTATCAGCCCCAGCATTTT CASSNRYQPQHF
many TRBJ2-7 TRBV29-1 TRBD2 TGCAGCGCTTTGACTAGCGGCTCCTACGAGCAGTACTTC CSALTSGSYEQYF
many TRBJ1-1 TRBV9 - TGTGCCAGCAGCCCCCGACAGGTAGTTCCGAACACTGAAGCTTTCTTT CASSPRQVVPNTEAFF
- TRBJ1-5 TRBV5-1 - TGCGCCAGCAGTCGGGACGGCCAGAATCAGCCCCAGCATTTT CASSRDGQNQPQHF
- TRBJ2-7 TRBV9 - TGTGCCAGCAGCGTAGATTGGCGGTACGAGCAGTACTTC CASSVDWRYEQYF
few TRBJ1-2 TRBV7-9 - TGTGCCAGCAGCAGGGAGGGAGGTGCCTATGGCTACACCTTC CASSREGGAYGYTF
few TRBJ2-6 TRBV3-1 - TGTGCCTGTGAAAGCTCTGGGGCCAACGTCCTGACTTTC CACESSGANVLTF
few TRBJ1-5 TRBV20-1 - TGCAGTGCTCCCTCGGGGGCTTGGCAGCCCCAGCATTTT CSAPSGAWQPQHF
few TRBJ2-3 TRBV6-5 TRBD1 TGTGCCAGCAGTTTGGGACAGCGAACTAGCACAGATACGCAGTATTTT CASSLGQRTSTDTQYF
- TRBJ2-3 TRBV20-1 - TGCAGTGCCGGACTCGTAGCGTCAGATACGCAGTATTTT CSAGLVASDTQYF
many TRBJ1-4 TRBV29-1 - TGCAGCGTTGAAGATCACCCGGGAGGGCGTGAAAAACTGTTTTTT CSVEDHPGGREKLFF
many TRBJ2-2 TRBV10-3 - TGTGCCATCAGGGACTCGTCGGATATCGTACCAGAGCTGTTTTTT CAIRDSSDIVPELFF
- TRBJ2-3 TRBV4-2 TRBD2 TGTGCCAGCAGCCCAGGACTAGCGGGAGGGAGTAGCACAGATACGCAGTATTTT CASSPGLAGGSSTDTQYF
few TRBJ2-7 TRBV5-6 - TGTGCCAGCAGCTTGGTGGTAGATGACGAGCAGTACTTC CASSLVVDDEQYF
many TRBJ2-3 TRBV9 - TGTGCCAGCAGCGTATCTAGCACAGATACGCAGTATTTT CASSVSSTDTQYF
few TRBJ2-2 TRBV5-1 - TGCGCCAGCAGCTTGCATGGGAACGGGGAGCTGTTTTTT CASSLHGNGELFF
- TRBJ2-7 TRBV6-2/TRBV6-3 - TGTGCCAGCAGGAGGTCCGGGTCCTACGAGCAGTACTTC CASRRSGSYEQYF
- TRBJ1-2 TRBV5-1 - TGCGCCAGCAGCTTACAGGAAGCTAACTATGGCTACACCTTC CASSLQEANYGYTF
- TRBJ2-1 TRBV15 TRBD2 TGTGCCACCAGCAGAGATTCTCCCGCTTCTAGCGGAAGCTACAATGAGCAGTTCTTC CATSRDSPASSGSYNEQFF
many TRBJ2-3 TRBV20-1 - TGCAGTGCAAAGTGGACTCCTCGCACAGATACGCAGTATTTT CSAKWTPRTDTQYF
many TRBJ1-1 TRBV28 - TGTGCCAGCAGTTTTCCTCCCGGGACGGATGAAGCTTTCTTT CASSFPPGTDEAFF
- TRBJ2-5 TRBV7-9 TRBD2 TGTGCCAGCAGCCTTAGGGGAGGACTAGAAATCCAGCGAGAGTACTTC CASSLRGGLEIQREYF
- TRBJ2-7 TRBV20-1 - TGCAGTGCTAGATTGCGGGTAAGCGAGCAGTACTTC CSARLRVSEQYF
many TRBJ2-3 TRBV29-1 TRBD2 TGCAGCGGTACCCAAGCGGGAGGCACAGATACGCAGTATTTT CSGTQAGGTDTQYF
few TRBJ2-7 TRBV7-2 - TGTGCCAGCAGCTTTGACAGGTCCTACGGGGAGCAGTACTTC CASSFDRSYGEQYF
few TRBJ2-5 TRBV20-1 TRBD1 TGCAGTGCTAGAGTCCAGGGGGCAGAGACCCAGTACTTC CSARVQGAETQYF
once TRBJ2-1 TRBV20-1 - TGCAGTCTGGTTGGTGGTTCCTACAATGAGCTGTTCTTC CSLVGGSYNELFF
- TRBJ2-2 TRBV9 - TGTGCCAGCAGCGCGAGGGGACCTGGGGTGGTAACCGGGGAGCTGTTTTTT CASSARGPGVVTGELFF
- TRBJ2-1 TRBV5-4 - TGTGCCAGCACAAACTGGCCTAGTCCTTCTAACGATGAGCAGTTCTTC CASTNWPSPSNDEQFF
- TRBJ2-7 TRBV20-1 TRBD2 TGCAGTGCTGGACTAGCGGGGGGAACCTACGAGCAGTACTTC CSAGLAGGTYEQYF
few TRBJ1-1 TRBV9 - TGTGCCAGCAGGAGGGGACCGTTCATGAACACTGAAGCTTTCTTT CASRRGPFMNTEAFF
- TRBJ2-1 TRBV9 TRBD2 TGTGCCAGCAGCGTAGAGGGGGCTAGCGGGAGGGCTGAGCAGTTCTTC CASSVEGASGRAEQFF
- TRBJ1-5 TRBV2 - TGTGCCAGCAGTGACAGAAATAGCAATCAGCCCCAGCATTTT CASSDRNSNQPQHF
- TRBJ2-1 TRBV5-1 - TGCGCCAGCAGCTTGGGCGGGGCAGGGAACTACAATGAGCAGTTCTTC CASSLGGAGNYNEQFF
- TRBJ2-7 TRBV6-1 - TGTGCCAGCAGTGAACGCCAGGGCGGGTACGAGCAGTACTTC CASSERQGGYEQYF
many TRBJ1-1 TRBV7-2 - TGTGCCAGCAGCTTAACCGGATCTGAAGCTTTCTTT CASSLTGSEAFF
many TRBJ1-2 TRBV5-1 - TGCGCCAGCAGCCTGGACGCAGACTATGGCTACACCTTC CASSLDADYGYTF
few TRBJ2-6 TRBV5-1 - TGCGCCAGCAGCCCCACAGCTCTGGGAGCCAACGTCCTGACTTTC CASSPTALGANVLTF
- TRBJ1-4 TRBV6-5 - TGTGCCAGCAGTTACGGTTCTAACAGGGTGGATAATGAAAAACTGTTTTTT CASSYGSNRVDNEKLFF